The rows below give T cell receptor beta chains drawn from one sample of a study of graft-versus-host responses after intestinal transplantation. The data were produced by immunoSEQ multiplex PCR, yet TCRdb's version contains in-frame clones alone and is incomplete. The sample has 62,000 or so clones; 80% to 90% are singletons. This specimen was PBMCs, taken 26 days after transplant. Receptor source: a human patient who received an intestinal transplant, so some T cells may come from the graft donor. CDR3s include the opening cysteine and the closing phenylalanine or tryptophan. A D gene is named only where the DNA matches it firmly. A clone size is listed for some rows: how often the clone was seen (once, few, many), or a class if it is expanded.

j_call | v_call | d_call | clone_size | cdr3_nt | cdr3_aa
TRBJ1-1 | TRBV5-4 | TRBD1 | NA | TGTGCCAGCGAAAGGGACAGGGAGAACACTGAAGCTTTCTTT | CASERDRENTEAFF
TRBJ1-1 | TRBV27 | NA | NA | TGTGCCAGCCAGTTAACAGGGACCAACACTGAAGCTTTCTTT | CASQLTGTNTEAFF
TRBJ2-2 | TRBV29-1 | NA | NA | TGCAGCGTTGGTGAACACGGGGAGCTGTTTTTT | CSVGEHGELFF
TRBJ1-4 | TRBV5-1 | NA | NA | TGCGCCAGCAGCCAGCAGGGGATGGGTGAAAAACTGTTTTTT | CASSQQGMGEKLFF
TRBJ2-5 | TRBV7-6 | NA | NA | TGTGCCAGCAGCTTAGGGCGGTTGAGGGTCCAAGAGACCCAGTACTTC | CASSLGRLRVQETQYF
TRBJ2-7 | TRBV14 | TRBD2 | NA | TGTGCCAGCAGCAGGGACTATTTGGAGCAGTACTTC | CASSRDYLEQYF
TRBJ1-5 | TRBV6-1 | TRBD1 | NA | TGTGCCCGGTTCGGACAGGGGAGGGAGCCCCAGCATTTT | CARFGQGREPQHF
TRBJ2-1 | TRBV7-9 | TRBD1 | NA | TGTGCCAGCAGCTTGGGACAGGGTGGGAATGAGCAGTTCTTC | CASSLGQGGNEQFF
TRBJ1-5 | TRBV6-5 | TRBD1 | NA | TGTGCCAGCAGCCAGACAGGGGAACGCAATCAGCCCCAGCATTTT | CASSQTGERNQPQHF
TRBJ1-1 | TRBV5-1 | NA | NA | TGCGCCAGCAGCGCACGGAGGGCTGAAGCTTTCTTT | CASSARRAEAFF
TRBJ2-1 | TRBV28 | TRBD2 | NA | TGTGCCAGCAGTTTAACTAGCGGGAGCCACAATGAGCAGTTCTTC | CASSLTSGSHNEQFF
TRBJ2-5 | TRBV29-1 | NA | NA | TGCAGCGTTGAAGATACAGGGATTCGGGTGGGGGAGACCCAGTACTTC | CSVEDTGIRVGETQYF
TRBJ1-1 | TRBV10-3 | TRBD1 | NA | TGTGCCATCAGTGGCGGGACAGGGACTGAACAAAGTGAAGCTTTCTTT | CAISGGTGTEQSEAFF
TRBJ1-5 | TRBV2 | NA | NA | TGTGCCAGCAGTGAAAGGGGCCGGTTACTGTTGGGTCAGCCCCAGCATTTT | CASSERGRLLLGQPQHF
TRBJ1-2 | TRBV4-3 | TRBD1 | NA | TGCGCCAGCAGTCAAACAGGGGGTGGGCTCTATGGCTACACCTTC | CASSQTGGGLYGYTF
TRBJ2-7 | TRBV27 | TRBD2 | NA | TGTGCCAGCAGTTACAGCGGGGCCTACGAGCAGTACTTC | CASSYSGAYEQYF
TRBJ2-5 | TRBV7-8 | TRBD2 | NA | TGTGCCAGCAGCTTAGCTAAGCGGGGGGGGCAAGAGACCCAGTACTTC | CASSLAKRGGQETQYF
TRBJ2-1 | TRBV25-1 | NA | NA | TGTGCCAGCGGCCAGGGGCAGGCCAGGAACAATGAGCAGTTCTTC | CASGQGQARNNEQFF
TRBJ1-2 | TRBV9 | NA | NA | TGTGCCAGCAGTGCAGGTTCTTCTCCTAACTATGGCTACACCTTC | CASSAGSSPNYGYTF
TRBJ1-5 | TRBV27 | NA | NA | TGTGCCAGCAGTTTATTTTGGGGGGGAAGCAATCAGCCCCAGCATTTT | CASSLFWGGSNQPQHF
TRBJ2-5 | TRBV6-5 | NA | NA | TGTGCCAGCTCAGGGATCCCCCAAGAGACCCAGTACTTC | CASSGIPQETQYF
TRBJ1-1 | TRBV9 | NA | NA | TGTGCCAGCAGCCCCAGCCCGCGACAGGCGGCTGAAGCTTTCTTT | CASSPSPRQAAEAFF
TRBJ2-7 | TRBV6-5 | NA | NA | TGTGCCAGCAGTTACTCCGGGACACATCTTAACTACGAGCAGTACTTC | CASSYSGTHLNYEQYF
TRBJ1-1 | TRBV29-1 | NA | NA | TGCAGCGTCGAGCGGAAGAACACTGAAGCTTTCTTT | CSVERKNTEAFF
TRBJ1-6 | TRBV19 | TRBD1 | NA | TGTGCCAGTAGCAGACAGGGTAATTCACCCCTCCACTTT | CASSRQGNSPLHF
TRBJ2-5 | TRBV10-1 | NA | NA | TGCGCCAGCAGTGACCCGAGGACCACAGGGGAGACCCAGTACTTC | CASSDPRTTGETQYF
TRBJ2-5 | TRBV7-8 | TRBD1 | NA | TGTGCCAGCAGCTTAGGGGACAGGGCGATCCAGTACTTC | CASSLGDRAIQYF
TRBJ2-1 | TRBV5-6 | NA | NA | TGTGCCAGCAGCTCAGATCATTGGAGGGCTGCCTACAATGAGCAGTTCTTC | CASSSDHWRAAYNEQFF
TRBJ2-7 | TRBV27 | NA | NA | TGTGCCAGCAGTTTATCAGAGACCTACGAGCAGTACTTC | CASSLSETYEQYF
TRBJ2-2 | TRBV5-1 | NA | NA | TGCGCCAGCAGCCCATATGCGTTCGCGAACACCGGGGAGCTGTTTTTT | CASSPYAFANTGELFF
TRBJ2-4 | TRBV11-1 | TRBD1 | NA | TGTGCCAGCAGCACAGACAGGGTAGGGCGGTACTTC | CASSTDRVGRYF
TRBJ1-1 | TRBV6-1 | NA | NA | TGTGCCAGCAGTGAATGGGCAGGCACTGAGGCTTTCTTT | CASSEWAGTEAFF
TRBJ2-1 | TRBV11-1 | TRBD2 | NA | TGTGCCAGGGCAACGGGACTAGCGGGGGTCTTTGAGCAGTTCTTC | CARATGLAGVFEQFF
TRBJ1-6 | TRBV7-9 | NA | NA | TGTGCCAGCAGCTTAGGATTTTCAGGGCCGGATTCACCCCTCCACTTT | CASSLGFSGPDSPLHF
TRBJ2-3 | TRBV19 | TRBD2 | once | TGTGCCAGTAGCGGCTTCGCGGGAGGATCCACAGATACGCAGTATTTT | CASSGFAGGSTDTQYF
TRBJ2-1 | TRBV2 | TRBD2 | NA | TGTGCCAGCGCTCGGACCTGGACTAGCGGGGGCAATGAGCAGTTCTTC | CASARTWTSGGNEQFF
TRBJ2-7 | TRBV6-6 | TRBD1 | once | TGTGCCAGCGGGGGCCCGGGACAGGGCAAGCACGAGCAGTACTTC | CASGGPGQGKHEQYF
TRBJ2-5 | TRBV10-3 | NA | NA | TGTGCCATCAGTGAGTCGAGAGAGACCCAGTACTTC | CAISESRETQYF
TRBJ1-5 | TRBV15 | TRBD1 | NA | TGTGCCACCAGCAGACCTACGGGACAGGGATCAAATCAGCCCCAGCATTTT | CATSRPTGQGSNQPQHF
TRBJ1-1 | TRBV11-3 | NA | NA | TGTGCCAGCAGCTCGGACAGAGACAACACTGAAGCTTTCTTT | CASSSDRDNTEAFF
TRBJ1-2 | TRBV7-9 | NA | NA | TGTGCCAGCAGCTTAGCAGGGGGCTATGGCTACACCTTC | CASSLAGGYGYTF
TRBJ2-7 | TRBV2 | NA | few | TGTGCCAGCAGGGAACAGGCTTACGAGCAGTACTTC | CASREQAYEQYF